This TCR beta chain stems from a study of T cells in Graves' hyperthyroidism and ophthalmopathy. Diagnoses were established using clinical symptoms, serum thyroxine and TRAb, thyroid ultrasound and orbital computed tomography. This clonotype appeared a few times. TCR beta CDR3 regions were amplified from RNA. In the first-round RT-PCR of the TCR CDR3, the HTBI primer set was used. TCRdb fed the multiplex PCR reads into MiXCR, producing one record per CDR3 protein. This sample has around 490,000 distinct CDR3 sequences; just under 20% occur once, and the top ten carry roughly 44%. The specimen was blood. The TCR sequence derives from a man aged 40-50 years with Graves' ophthalmopathy.

The CDR3 protein is CASSSLIAGGPGETQYF. CDR3 nucleotides: TGTGCCAGCTCATCTTTGATAGCGGGAGGGCCTGGAGAGACCCAGTACTTC. This sequence joins TRBV18 and TRBJ2-5; 11 bases align to TRBD2. J was trimmed by 4 bases and V by 5 bases; bases with no gene match: 12. The length of the CDR3 is 17 residues. Germline CDR1 is KGHSH and CDR2 is LQKENI.